This TCR beta chain was retrieved from a study of graft-versus-host responses after intestinal transplantation. Study-level points and caveats: GvH clones appeared in recipient marrow, some first in ileum or blood.

Trimming stripped 5 bases from V and 0 bases from J, with 11 bases between. This CDR3 contains 15 residues. In germline, CDR1 is SGHAT, CDR2 FQNNGV. In regard to this clone: Its antigen remains unknown.

The data were produced by immunoSEQ multiplex PCR, yet TCRdb's version contains in-frame clones alone and is incomplete. Seen here are about 27,000 clones, 82% observed once, and the top ten hold more than 0.8%. This receptor was obtained from a human donor who was the organ donor for an intestinal transplant. The rearrangement joins TRBV11-2 to TRBJ2-4, with D perhaps matching TRBD2 (6 bases). The sequencing here drew on unstimulated CD8+ T cells sorted from spleen or lymph node cells, taken before transplant. CDR3: CASSLTSLAKNIQYF. The DNA for the CDR3 is TGTGCCAGCAGCCTGACTAGTTTAGCCAAAAACATTCAGTACTTC.